The sequence of this T cell receptor (beta chain) was determined in a study of identical twins. TCRdb fed the 5' RACE reads into MiXCR, producing one record per CDR3 protein. The sample lists approximately 500,000 distinct CDR3 sequences, nearly 15% seen once, with nearly 0.45% in the top ten. CDR3 size: 12 residues. Germline V gene sequence: CDR1 DFQATT, CDR2 SNEGSKA (reference sequence). Trimming left V 6 bases short and J 5 bases short, with 12 bases between. This clonotype appeared a few times. The sample was also reused in another study, on yellow fever vaccine responses in identical twins.

The TCR was taken from a woman between 18 and 30 years old in good health. The chain uses TRBV20-1 and TRBJ2-3, with a tentative D call TRBD2 (5 bases). The sample consisted of CD4+ T cells sorted from blood. The CDR3 region is CSARTVKDTQYF. CDR3 nucleotide sequence: TGCAGTGCAAGGACTGTGAAAGATACGCAGTATTTT.